This paragraph covers one T cell receptor (beta chain) sequence. CDR3 size: 17 residues. Trimming at V came to 0 bases and at J to 1 base, leaving 7 bases not matched to a gene. Germline CDR1 reads DFQATT; CDR2 reads SNEGSKA (reference sequence). This record comes from a study of T cell repertoires in cytomegalovirus infection. Turning to the study itself: Public TCR beta signatures provided an indication of both CMV infection and a matching HLA type.

From the reads, TCRdb called clonotypes with MiXCR, one entry per CDR3 protein. Found here are 350,000 to 500,000 distinct CDR3 sequences, roughly a third of them singletons; the top ten hold roughly 13%. The sequenced material came from PBMCs. V and J are TRBV20-1 and TRBJ2-3; 10 nucleotides line up with TRBD2. This sequence was found in a human donor in good health (CMV status not recorded). Some clones in this sample may be carry-over from other donors' samples. The CDR3 DNA reads as TGCAGTGCTAGAGATCTCTTACTAGCGGGGCGCACAGATACGCAGTATTTT. Its protein is CSARDLLLAGRTDTQYF.